This T cell receptor (beta chain) was sequenced in a study of regulatory T cells in long-lasting Graves disease. Findings and limits, study-wide: Persistent disease favored TRBV28, TRBJ1-2 and TRBJ2-5. A limited number of samples was an acknowledged limitation. Persistent patients shared some 2,900 public clonotypes among themselves. Newly diagnosed patients shared fewer, at about a thousand.

V shed 6 bases and J shed 6 bases, with 15 bases lying between them. This CDR3 is 14 amino acids long. Germline loops: CDR1 MNHEY, CDR2 SVGEGT. As for time point: persistent/refractory GD, antithyroid drugs over 5 years with positive TRAb. Extracted PBMC RNA gave rise to the TCR library. The peripheral blood volume drawn was approximately 9 milliliters, and it was collected into EDTA tubes. A word on this clonotype: Its matching antigen is unknown.

To make TCR beta libraries, researchers used iRepertoire HTBI primers and Arm-PCR of CDR3 regions. In TCRdb, the multiplex PCR reads were re-called with MiXCR into one record per CDR3 protein. Found here are a few hundred thousand distinct CDR3 sequences, 21% of them singletons; the top ten hold 14%. The V and J genes are TRBV6-2 or TRBV6-3 and TRBJ1-5; D is ambiguous. Material: peripheral blood mononuclear cells (PBMCs), obtained when the disease was refractory, from a patient treated with antithyroid drugs. The origin of this receptor is a female donor with Graves disease. CDR3 sequence reads: CASRYGGMGQPQHF. CDR3 sequence (DNA): TGTGCCAGCAGATACGGAGGGATGGGTCAGCCCCAGCATTTT.